The 7 T cell receptor beta chains listed next were all sequenced from one sample in a study of cytomegalovirus exposure and HLA in healthy donors. The PCR employed 60 Vbeta primers together with 13 Jbeta primers. Method: immunoSEQ multiplex PCR; TCRdb's copy keeps in-frame clones and lacks some. The sample yields about 130,000 clones, approximately 75% seen once. What was sequenced was PBMCs. The receptors shown here come from a woman between 45 and 60 years old in good health and CMV-seronegative.

This sequence joins TRBV6-1 and TRBJ1-2, with a possible D match to TRBD1 (6 bases). Per germline, CDR1 MNHNS and CDR2 SASEGT. This CDR3 spans 15 amino acids. V lost 2 bases and J lost 7, with 17 bases in between. The DNA of the CDR3 is TGTGCCAGCAGTGAACAGGGGCGGTCTTTTGGTGGCTACACCTTC. As protein: CASSEQGRSFGGYTF.

V and J are TRBV9 and TRBJ1-3; 8 bases are a match to TRBD1. The junction had 9 bases not matched to a gene; V was cut back by 4 bases and J by 0 bases. Germline assignment: CDR1 SGDLS and CDR2 YYNGEE. The CDR3 has 17 residues. The CDR3 is CASSTSGQGASGNTIYF. DNA for the CDR3: TGTGCCAGCAGCACATCTGGACAGGGCGCCTCTGGAAACACCATATATTTT.

The V and J genes are TRBV19 and TRBJ2-1; 11 bases fit TRBD2. Germline lookup yields CDR1 LNHDA and CDR2 SQIVND (reference sequence). Losses at the gene ends were 9 bases for V and 2 bases for J; bases not matched to a gene: 9. The CDR3 is made up of 16 amino acids. The chain's CDR3 is CASSFSGRVPYNEQFF. The CDR3 DNA is TGTGCCAGCTCCTTTAGCGGGAGGGTCCCCTACAATGAGCAGTTCTTC.

About this clone itself: The identical CDR3 is also encoded by other nucleotide sequences in the sample. The V and J genes are TRBV15 and TRBJ2-1; 13 bases are a match to TRBD2. With 1 base clipped from V and 4 bases from J, the junction kept 1 base outside the gene matches. The CDR3 runs 16 residues. CDR1 and CDR2 (germline): LNHNV, YYDKDF (reference sequence). The DNA for the CDR3 is TGTGCCACCAGCAGAGGACTAGCGGGAGGTTACAATGAGCAGTTCTTC. It yields the protein CATSRGLAGGYNEQFF.

Remarks on this clone: Relative to the germline gene, one junction end is altered; a read error may explain this. The chain recombines TRBV4-3 with TRBJ2-1; TRBD2 matches at 13 bases. Germline V gene data show CDR1 as LGHNA and CDR2 as YSLEER. CDR3 size: 17 residues. This CDR3 reads CASRQEAGLAGAHEQFF. The CDR3 DNA is TGCGCCAGCAGACAAGAAGCCGGACTAGCGGGAGCCCATGAGCAGTTCTTC.

In this sample, this clone turned up once. DNA for the CDR3: TGTGCCAGCACCCAGGGACAGGGTCAGGGCGAGCAGTACTTC. Translating gives CASTQGQGQGEQYF. The chain joins TRBV7-8 to TRBJ2-7; 9 bases match TRBD1. CDR3 length: 14 residues. Germline V gives CDR1 SGHVS, CDR2 FQNEAQ. J gave up 6 bases and V 7 bases, and 10 bases lay outside the gene matches.

V gene TRBV9 combines with J gene TRBJ2-1, with TRBD1 identical over 9 bases. After removal of 7 bases from V and 9 bases from J, the junction contained 14 bases not matched to a gene. Germline CDR1 is SGDLS and CDR2 is YYNGEE. The length of the CDR3 is 15 residues. The CDR3 reads CASRTNRDRVGEQFF. The CDR3 region has the DNA TGTGCCAGCCGCACCAACCGGGACAGGGTAGGTGAGCAGTTCTTC.